This T cell receptor (beta chain) was identified in a study of control samples from healthy donors and cancer patients. The assay was immunoSEQ multiplex PCR, and TCRdb's table has in-frame clones only and misses some. The data show 150,000 to 200,000 clones, 91% seen once. Germline V gene data show CDR1 as LNHDA and CDR2 as SQIVND (reference sequence). The CDR3 has 16 amino acids. The germline V and J ends were trimmed by 1 base and 1 base, with 11 bases remaining between them. Sequences were obtained from blood. This receptor was obtained from a woman aged 25 to 39 in good health. The chain links TRBV19 to TRBJ2-1, with D possibly TRBD2 on 6 matching bases. DNA of the CDR3: TGTGCCAGTAGTATAGCGGCGGGGTCTTCCTACAATGAGCAGTTCTTC. This translates into CASSIAAGSSYNEQFF.